This T cell receptor (beta chain) stems from a study of T cells in Graves' hyperthyroidism and ophthalmopathy (dated by TCRdb to the late 2010s). In terms of the full investigation: Peripheral blood samples were taken at initial diagnosis, before any treatment was given. Following sampling, methimazole starting at 30 mg daily was given to hyperthyroidism patients, and high-dose intravenous methylprednisolone was given to ophthalmopathy patients. In addition, the study compared T-cell repertoires in thyroid tissue and in blood from roughly 6 Graves' hyperthyroidism patients. The paper reports TCR Vbeta CDR3 sequencing of some 140 peripheral blood samples: approximately 41 ophthalmopathy, approximately 74 hyperthyroidism and some 17 progressor patients. To identify distinguishing TCR V-J signatures, a discovery cohort of 90 to 100 patients was used, comprising some 45 with Graves' ophthalmopathy and approximately 58 with stable Graves' hyperthyroidism. The 100 or so discovery patients were randomly split 7:3 into training and test sets. Prospective prediction of ophthalmopathy was tested in an independent validation cohort of approximately 19 hyperthyroidism patients and 15 to 17 patients who later progressed to ophthalmopathy.

Beyond this particular receptor, the publication reports: Most expanded thyroid clonotypes (frequency above 0.001) were also detected in blood, a finding suggesting that blood repertoires may reflect thyroid immune responses. Sample size was not statistically predetermined, and blinding of investigators to group allocation was not performed. A 13 V-J signature model separated ophthalmopathy from stable hyperthyroidism, with approximately 87% sensitivity and about 81% specificity in cross-validation and 80%/75% in testing. In validation, progression to ophthalmopathy was predicted by the model with 70% to 71% sensitivity and nearly 75% specificity, a median of approximately 6.5 months before onset.

The TCR beta CDR3 regions were amplified from the RNA transcripts. A first-round RT-PCR of the TCR CDR3 used the HTBI primer set with the Qiagen OneStep RT-PCR kit. Libraries were constructed in a second round of multiplex PCR, after which size selection and purification were carried out. The libraries were sequenced on an Illumina HiSeq2000 using paired-end 100 bp reads. On the authors' methods: SOAPnuke was used to process the raw data, with reads discarded if the reads contained adapters or uncalled bases, had a mean Phred below 15, or lacked an exact constant-primer or identifier match. COPE v1.2.5 was used to merge the high-quality paired reads, and each unique nucleotide sequence was defined as a clonotype. MiTCR v1.1 was used to align the clonotypes against IMGT TRBV, TRBD and TRBJ reference segments. The analysis was restricted to V-J combinations with a frequency above 0.0001, which together covered 99% to 99.2% of the repertoires. The TCS score was defined as the ratio of F50 (clonal expansion) to E x V (chaos), calculated using BLOSUM62-based TCRdist between CDR3 peptides within each V-J. Welch's t-statistics and random forest reduced some 510 V-J features to 13, which were used in a naive Bayes classifier (R e1071). The public sequencing data were trimmed at Q25 with fastp and processed into clonotypes with MiXCR by TCRdb, which kept only in-frame beta chains. Each CDR3 protein appears once, grouped with its most common genes and DNA. The V and J calls were not made by the authors but by TCRdb's processing. The sample yields 300,000 to 450,000 distinct CDR3 sequences; 15% to 19% were counted once. 25% to 30% of the sample goes to the ten largest clones.

As for this clonotype: What antigen it recognizes has not been identified. No much larger clonotype is one base removed from it; base qualities were not supplied.

Hyperthyroidism patients were newly diagnosed, had a disease duration of under 2 months, and were aged 18 to 65 years. The study excluded patients with uncontrolled infections, other autoimmune diseases, pregnancy or lactation. Diagnoses were based on clinical symptoms, serum thyroxine and TRAb, thyroid ultrasound and orbital computed tomography. For progressor patients, blood was drawn at the first diagnosis of hyperthyroidism, before any ophthalmopathy symptoms had appeared. PBMCs were isolated from about 10 ml of fresh peripheral blood by Ficoll-Paque density gradient centrifugation. Progressor patients were first diagnosed with Graves' hyperthyroidism and then developed ophthalmopathy during follow-up. Trizol reagent was used to extract total RNA, and RNA quality was then checked on an Agilent 2100 Bioanalyzer. The germline V gene gives CDR1 as SGHAT and CDR2 as FQNNGV. Measured from the cysteine to the phenylalanine, the CDR3 is 15 residues long. Only the CDR3 portion is preserved as DNA: 45 bases, with reading frame beginning at the first base. The V and J ends are trimmed by 4 bases and 1 base, leaving 12 bases between them.

The clonotype originates from a woman aged 18-29 years with Graves' hyperthyroidism that later progressed to Graves' ophthalmopathy. What was sequenced was blood. The rearranged chain carries TRBV11-2 and TRBJ2-3; TRBD2 might be the D gene, on 6 matching bases. Read as DNA, the sequence is TGTGCCAGCAGCTGGGCGGCTAGCGGCACAGATACGCAGTATTTT. Translated, it reads CASSWAASGTDTQYF.